The 26 T cell receptor beta chains given below trace back to one sample, sequenced in a study of STAT5B mutations in CD4+ large granular lymphocyte leukemia. Here immunoSEQ multiplex PCR was the method, and the copy in TCRdb shows in-frame clones only, minus some. The table lists approximately 33,000 clones, over 65% of them singletons. Sequencing was done on a sample of CD4+ T cells from blood buffy coats. The receptors here all came from a human donor in good health.

V and J are TRBV6-1 and TRBJ1-1; unclear D gene. CDR1 is MNHNS and CDR2 is SASEGT in the germline V gene. Trimming took off 4 bases at V and 4 bases at J, with 13 bases between the two ends. This CDR3 is 14 amino acids long. CDR3: CASSASGEGTEAFF. Written as DNA, the CDR3 is TGTGCCAGCAGTGCCTCGGGCGAAGGCACTGAAGCTTTCTTT.

This chain's CDR3 is CASSIWGTGGSTGELFF. The DNA for the CDR3 is TGTGCCAGTAGTATATGGGGGACAGGGGGATCCACCGGGGAGCTGTTTTTT. The chain employs TRBV19 and TRBJ2-2, with 11 bases matching TRBD1. Germline V lookup: CDR1 LNHDA, CDR2 SQIVND (reference sequence). The CDR3 contains 17 residues. V gave up 2 bases and J gave up 4 bases; unmatched junction bases: 6.

This clone was recorded once. The V gene is TRBV7-2, the J gene TRBJ1-2; D gene uncertain. Germline-derived CDR1 and CDR2 are SGHTA and FQGNSA. V lost 2 bases to trimming and J lost 2 bases, with 12 bases between them. CDR3 length equals 15 residues. The CDR3 DNA follows: TGTGCCAGCAGCTTAAGTTTTAGTGAGAACTATGGCTACACCTTC. It encodes CASSLSFSENYGYTF.

The chain couples TRBV7-2 to TRBJ2-7, with D unclear. CDR1 is SGHTA and CDR2 is FQGNSA in the germline V gene. Trimming left V 2 bases short and J 2 bases short, with 7 bases between. The length of the CDR3 is 13 residues. The CDR3 here is CASSLSLTYEQYF. The DNA of the CDR3 is TGTGCCAGCAGCTTAAGTTTAACCTACGAGCAGTACTTC.

This sequence joins TRBV6-6 and TRBJ2-7; no firm D call. The CDR3 consists of 13 residues. The V end lost 4 bases, the J end lost 0 bases, and 7 bases lay between the germline ends. Germline V gives CDR1 MNHNY, CDR2 SVGAGI (reference sequence). In DNA form, the CDR3 reads TGTGCCAGCAGTTTCCTGAGCTCCTACGAGCAGTACTTC. Translating it yields CASSFLSSYEQYF.

The V call is TRBV19, the J call TRBJ1-2; TRBD1 agrees at 9 bases. J lost 1 base, V lost 7 bases, and 10 bases had no gene match. Germline V gene sequence: CDR1 LNHDA, CDR2 SQIVND (reference sequence). The CDR3 is 16 residues long. The CDR3 sequence is CASISWGQGFNYGYTF. CDR3 DNA: TGTGCCAGTATCTCCTGGGGACAGGGATTTAACTATGGCTACACCTTC. Combining the CDR3 with reference TRBV19 and TRBJ1-2 gives the whole variable domain DGGITQSPKYLFRKEGQNVTLSCEQNLNHDAMYWYRQDPGQGLRLIYYSQIVNDFQKGDIAEGYSVSREKKESFPLTVTSAQKNPTAFYLCASISWGQGFNYGYTFGSGTRLTVV.

The chain uses TRBV4-1 and TRBJ1-5, with D hard to call. The germline CDR1 and CDR2 sequences are MGHRA and YSYEKL. Between the trimmed V and J ends, which lost 3 bases and 1 base, there was a span of 22 bases. The CDR3 runs 19 residues. The CDR3 protein is CASSHGQEESYGSNQPQHF. For the CDR3, the DNA is TGCGCCAGCAGCCACGGCCAGGAGGAGAGTTATGGGAGCAATCAGCCCCAGCATTTT.

The chain has TRBV5-1 and TRBJ2-7, with 7 bases matching TRBD2. Germline V lookup: CDR1 SGHRS, CDR2 YFSETQ. V was pared by 5 bases and J by 5 bases, with 13 bases of the junction left unmatched. This CDR3 is 15 amino acids long. CDR3 DNA sequence: TGCGCCAGCAGTGGGGTCGGGCAGGGAGGGGACGAGCAGTACTTC. Protein product: CASSGVGQGGDEQYF.

The chain recombines TRBV6-1 with TRBJ2-7; no firm D call. Per the germline V gene, CDR1 is MNHNS and CDR2 is SASEGT. The CDR3 is 12 residues long. Trimming removed 6 bases from V and 3 bases from J, with 9 bases in between. CDR3 sequence (DNA): TGTGCCAGCAGATGGGTGATCTACGAGCAGTACTTC. Protein product: CASRWVIYEQYF.

Only a few counts were recorded for this clone. The gene calls are TRBV9 and TRBJ1-6, with 9 bases matching TRBD1. Losses at the gene ends were 0 bases for V and 9 bases for J; bases not matched to a gene: 4. Per the germline V gene, CDR1 is SGDLS and CDR2 is YYNGEE. The CDR3 covers 15 residues. CDR3 in amino acids: CASSVEGTGSSPLHF. The CDR3, as DNA: TGTGCCAGCAGCGTAGAAGGGACAGGGAGTTCACCCCTCCACTTT.

The chain couples TRBV6-6 to TRBJ1-5; D might be TRBD1 (5 bases). CDR3 length equals 15 residues. Germline assignment: CDR1 MNHNY and CDR2 SVGAGI (reference sequence). The germline V and J ends were trimmed by 4 bases and 3 bases, with 13 bases remaining between them. The CDR3 DNA sequence: TGTGCCAGCAGTTGGGTTCGACAGAACAATCAGCCCCAGCATTTT. It is translated as CASSWVRQNNQPQHF.

The chain links TRBV7-2 to TRBJ2-5; 7 bases fit TRBD2. The V segment lost 4 bases and the J segment 4 bases; nucleotides outside the gene matches: 6. CDR1 is SGHTA and CDR2 is FQGNSA in the germline V gene. The CDR3 consists of 14 residues. The CDR3 sequence is CASSSDWGGETQYF. In DNA form, the CDR3 reads TGTGCCAGCAGCTCGGACTGGGGGGGAGAGACCCAGTACTTC.

This CDR3 is CSAQGAGEQYF. The CDR3 coding sequence is TGCAGCGCCCAGGGGGCTGGCGAGCAGTACTTC. J is TRBJ2-7 and V is TRBV29-1; the match to TRBD1 covers 8 bases. Germline CDR1 SQVTM, CDR2 ANQGSEA. V lost 7 bases and J lost 6; bases outside the gene matches: 5. CDR3 length: 11 residues.

This clone has a single count. The gene calls are TRBV10-3 and TRBJ2-5; 7 nucleotides match TRBD2. Germline V gene data show CDR1 as ENHRY and CDR2 as SYGVKD. Germline trimming cut 6 bases from V and 10 bases from J; bases unmatched to any gene: 14. This CDR3 is built from 14 residues. CDR3 loop: CAIRAPGEGYGQYF. The DNA of the CDR3 is TGTGCCATCAGGGCTCCGGGGGAGGGATATGGCCAGTACTTC.

In DNA, the CDR3 is TGTGCCAGCAGCTTAGCCCGCACAGATACGCAGTATTTT. Residues: CASSLARTDTQYF. This chain joins TRBV7-2 and TRBJ2-3; D is unclear. CDR3 length equals 13 residues. Trimming stripped 0 bases from V and 1 base from J, with 2 bases between. CDR1 SGHTA and CDR2 FQGNSA come from the germline V gene.

There are a few counts of this clone. The J gene is TRBJ1-1, the V gene TRBV18; 8 bases are a match to TRBD1. Germline lookup yields CDR1 KGHSH and CDR2 LQKENI. The V gene end was trimmed by 4 bases and the J gene end by 2 bases; junction bases not matched to a gene: 12. CDR3 size: 17 residues. The DNA for the CDR3 is TGTGCCAGCTCACTGTTACCGGGACAGGATCTTAACACTGAAGCTTTCTTT. As protein: CASSLLPGQDLNTEAFF.

This clone was detected only a few times. The genes are TRBV5-4 and TRBJ1-6; D gene uncertain. CDR3 length equals 12 residues. Trimming took off 0 bases at V and 9 bases at J, with 4 bases between the two ends. Germline CDR1 is SGHNT and CDR2 is YYREEE (reference sequence). The CDR3 region is CASSLGPSPLHF. CDR3 DNA: TGTGCCAGCAGCTTGGGACCTTCACCCCTCCACTTT.

The chain carries TRBV12-5 and TRBJ1-2; D is unclear. The CDR3 runs to 12 residues. In germline, CDR1 is LGHNT, CDR2 FRNRAP. V dropped 0 bases and J dropped 5 bases, with 4 bases sitting between them. This chain's CDR3 is CASGLVSYGYTF. CDR3 DNA: TGTGCTAGTGGTTTGGTATCTTATGGCTACACCTTC.

This chain uses TRBV18 with TRBJ2-7, with TRBD2 as a possible D gene (5 bases). The CDR3 sequence is 14 residues long. Germline loops: CDR1 KGHSH, CDR2 LQKENI. V lost 3 bases to trimming and J lost 6 bases, with 15 bases between them. CDR3: CASSPTNMGFEQYF. Written as DNA, the CDR3 is TGTGCCAGCTCACCGACTAACATGGGTTTCGAGCAGTACTTC.

The chain links TRBV7-8 to TRBJ1-2; perhaps TRBD1 as D (5 bases). V was clipped by 1 base and J by 6 bases, with 9 bases between them. Germline V gene data show CDR1 as SGHVS and CDR2 as FQNEAQ. There are 13 residues in the CDR3. The CDR3 sequence: CASSLETVNGYTF. In DNA, the CDR3 is TGTGCCAGCAGCTTAGAGACAGTTAATGGCTACACCTTC.

This clone was counted only a few times. The J gene is TRBJ2-3, the V gene TRBV5-1, with TRBD2 matching 9 bases. The CDR3 extends over 15 amino acids. Looked up from germline, CDR1 is SGHRS and CDR2 is YFSETQ. Trimming at V came to 2 bases and at J to 5 bases, leaving 6 bases not matched to a gene. The CDR3 DNA sequence: TGCGCCAGCAGCTTAGCGGGGGGCGATGGAGATACGCAGTATTTT. Residues: CASSLAGGDGDTQYF.

The V call is TRBV21-1, the J call TRBJ2-7; the D call TRBD2 from the table was never checked on the DNA. TRBV21-1 is a pseudogene locus. CDR3 length: 13 amino acids. The CDR3 loop reads CASSKEGRDEQYF. The CDR3 DNA reads TGTGCCAGCAGTAAGGAGGGTCGCGACGAGCAGTACTTC.

The chain carries TRBV30 and TRBJ1-4, with 7 bases lining up with TRBD1. Trimming took 4 bases from V and 6 from J; bases not matched to a gene: 5. Germline-derived CDR1 and CDR2 are GTSNPN and SVGIG (reference sequence). The CDR3 spans 13 residues. This CDR3 reads CAWTDDRDEKLFF. CDR3 bases: TGTGCCTGGACCGACGACAGGGATGAAAAACTGTTTTTT. Based on the CDR3 plus reference TRBV30 and TRBJ1-4, the full variable domain is SQTIHQWPATLVQPVGSPLSLECTVEGTSNPNLYWYRQAAGRGLQLLFYSVGIGQISSEVPQNLSASRPQDRQFILSSKKLLLSDSGFYLCAWTDDRDEKLFFGSGTQLSVL.

V usage is TRBV2 and J usage is TRBJ2-1; 10 bases are a match to TRBD2. Trimming removed 5 bases from V and 7 bases from J; junction bases left unmatched: 14. Germline-derived CDR1 and CDR2 are SNHLY and FYNNEI. CDR3 length: 17 amino acids. The CDR3 coding sequence is TGTGCCAGCAGTAAGGGTACGAGCGGGGGGGCCGGTAATGAGCAGTTCTTC. Protein: CASSKGTSGGAGNEQFF.

The V gene is TRBV27, the J gene TRBJ1-2, with D perhaps TRBD1 (5 bases). Germline V CDR1 and CDR2: MNHEY, SMNVEV (reference sequence). There are 14 residues in the CDR3. V was pared by 8 bases and J by 0 bases, with 13 bases between. CDR3 amino acids: CASPRTKTNYGYTF. DNA of the CDR3: TGTGCCAGCCCGCGGACAAAGACTAACTATGGCTACACCTTC.

The sample holds a few counts of this clone. CDR3 sequence: CASSSGQGRNEKLFF. CDR3 nucleotides: TGCGCCAGCAGCTCGGGACAGGGGAGGAATGAAAAACTGTTTTTT. The V and J genes are TRBV5-1 and TRBJ1-4, with 10 bases matching TRBD1. CDR3 length: 15 amino acids. The germline V gene encodes CDR1 SGHRS and CDR2 YFSETQ. With 3 bases clipped from V and 5 bases from J, the junction kept 4 bases outside the gene matches.